The next 26 T cell receptor beta chains were all read from a single sample in a study of T cells after posttransplantation cyclophosphamide (dated by TCRdb to between 2015 and 2016). The library was prepared using the immunoSEQ multiplex PCR assay. The table was pulled from immuneACCESS by TCRdb, which kept in-frame rearrangements only. Such tables lose some clones; where checked, under half of the loss comes from unresolved V genes, and the rest has no known cause. The sample table lists some 61,000 clones, roughly 93% of them with a count of one. The biggest ten clones account for about 3% of the sample. Material: PBMCs. The receptors originated from a woman aged 30 to 39 in good health and a related stem cell transplant donor.

The chain recombines TRBV5-4 with TRBJ2-5, with 8 positions matching TRBD1. There are 14 residues in the CDR3. Germline trimming cut 5 bases from V and 1 base from J; bases unmatched to any gene: 4. The germline gives CDR1 SGHNT, CDR2 YYREEE (reference sequence). CDR3 DNA: TGTGCCAGCAGTTCCGGACAGGGCCAAGAGACCCAGTACTTC. It is translated as CASSSGQGQETQYF.

This rearrangement joins TRBV5-4 to TRBJ2-5; D tentatively fits TRBD1 or TRBD2 (6 bases each). This CDR3 contains 15 residues. Germline CDR1 SGHNT, CDR2 YYREEE (reference sequence). V was cut by 0 bases and J by 4 bases, with 13 bases left in between. CDR3 residues: CASSLEGGSVETQYF. The CDR3 nucleotides are TGTGCCAGCAGCTTGGAAGGGGGGTCGGTAGAGACCCAGTACTTC.

The chain carries TRBV7-6 and TRBJ1-3; 7 nucleotides match TRBD1. Germline CDR1 reads SGHVS; CDR2 reads FNYEAQ. The CDR3 has 15 amino acids. With 4 bases clipped from V and 0 bases from J, the junction kept 3 bases outside the gene matches. In DNA form, the CDR3 reads TGTGCCAGCAGCTCTGGGACAGCCTCTGGAAACACCATATATTTT. It yields the protein CASSSGTASGNTIYF.

The rearrangement joins TRBV27 to TRBJ1-1; no clear D. This CDR3 contains 13 residues. Deletions cut 10 bases from V and 6 bases from J, with 18 bases between. From germline, CDR1 is MNHEY and CDR2 SMNVEV (reference sequence). The CDR3 spells CATSSGVVAEAFF. The CDR3 DNA reads TGTGCCACCAGCTCCGGAGTGGTGGCTGAAGCTTTCTTT.

This chain uses TRBV12-5 with TRBJ2-2; possibly TRBD1 for D (5 bases). V was shortened by 5 bases and J by 6 bases, with 22 bases between the two germline ends. Germline values: CDR1 LGHNT, CDR2 FRNRAP. This CDR3 has 17 residues. The CDR3 DNA sequence: TGTGCTAGTGGTCCCCCCCTCGGACACCCGACGGCCGGGGAGCTGTTTTTT. Amino acid sequence: CASGPPLGHPTAGELFF.

The V call is TRBV25-1, the J call TRBJ2-5; D is unresolved. The CDR3 is made up of 15 amino acids. In germline, CDR1 is MGHDK, CDR2 SYGVNS. Trimming took off 2 bases at V and 2 bases at J, with 12 bases between the two ends. The CDR3: CASSEEGKVQETQYF. CDR3 sequence (DNA): TGTGCCAGCAGTGAAGAAGGGAAGGTACAAGAGACCCAGTACTTC.

V and J are TRBV15 and TRBJ1-2, with D maybe TRBD1 (5 bases). The CDR3 length is 13 residues. V was shortened by 5 bases and J by 4 bases, with 11 bases between the two germline ends. Germline V gene data show CDR1 as LNHNV and CDR2 as YYDKDF (reference sequence). CDR3 region: CATSATVLYGYTF. Here the CDR3 DNA reads TGTGCCACCAGCGCGACAGTACTCTATGGCTACACCTTC.

Concerning this clone itself: Other DNA sequences in the same sample also yield this CDR3. The chain joins TRBV5-1 to TRBJ1-1; D uncertain. Germline CDR1 is SGHRS and CDR2 is YFSETQ. CDR3 length: 13 amino acids. Trimming pared 0 bases from V and 1 base from J, leaving 4 bases between. The CDR3 DNA is TGCGCCAGCAGCTTGGGAGGGAACACTGAAGCTTTCTTT. It yields the protein CASSLGGNTEAFF.

This clone was seen a handful of times. The chain has TRBV2 and TRBJ1-5, with D perhaps matching TRBD1 (5 bases). Germline V lookup: CDR1 SNHLY, CDR2 FYNNEI. Between the trimmed V and J ends, which lost 7 bases and 2 bases, there was a span of 18 bases. This CDR3 is 16 amino acids long. CDR3 DNA sequence: TGTGCCAGCAACCTCCTTGGCGGGGGTGGCAATCAGCCCCAGCATTTT. The encoded protein is CASNLLGGGGNQPQHF.

The chain uses TRBV6-4 and TRBJ1-2; D is unresolved. V lost 3 bases to trimming and J lost 6 bases, with 17 bases between them. This CDR3 has 15 residues. Germline V gene sequence: CDR1 MRHNA, CDR2 SNTAGT. This chain's CDR3 is CASSESKGHRDGYTF. As DNA, the CDR3 is TGTGCCAGCAGTGAAAGTAAGGGCCACAGAGATGGCTACACCTTC.

The chain joins TRBV30 to TRBJ2-7; D may match TRBD1 or TRBD2 (5 bases each). The ends were cut back, 4 bases at V and 6 bases at J, with 16 bases in the middle. The CDR3 covers 13 residues. CDR1 is GTSNPN, CDR2 SVGIG, per germline (reference sequence). The CDR3 DNA follows: TGTGCCTGGACGTGGGTGGGGGTCTCCGAGCAGTACTTC. Its translation is CAWTWVGVSEQYF.

The rearrangement uses TRBV11-2 and TRBJ1-1, with 8 bases lining up with TRBD1. Germline V gene lookup returns CDR1 SGHAT and CDR2 FQNNGV. The CDR3 loop spans 16 amino acids. J gave up 0 bases and V 1 base, and 4 bases lay outside the gene matches. In DNA form, the CDR3 reads TGTGCCAGCAGCTTAGCGAGACAGGGGATGAACACTGAAGCTTTCTTT. The encoded protein is CASSLARQGMNTEAFF. The full variable domain, with the rest looked up from reference TRBV11-2 and TRBJ1-1, is EAGVAQSPRYKIIEKRQSVAFWCNPISGHATLYWYQQILGQGPKLLIQFQNNGVVDDSQLPKDRFSAERLKGVDSTLKIQPAKLEDSAVYLCASSLARQGMNTEAFFGQGTRLTVV.

The V call is TRBV9, the J call TRBJ1-3; weak D call: TRBD1 (6 bases). The germline V and J ends were trimmed by 4 bases and 4 bases, with 21 bases remaining between them. The germline gives CDR1 SGDLS, CDR2 YYNGEE. The CDR3 covers 17 residues. DNA of the CDR3: TGTGCCAGCAGCTATCCCTCACTCAGGGGAGGAGGAAACACCATATATTTT. Protein product: CASSYPSLRGGGNTIYF.

This CDR3 is CASSPRSQGNQETQYF. The CDR3 DNA is TGTGCCAGCTCACCACGTTCCCAGGGTAACCAAGAGACCCAGTACTTC. The chain uses TRBV18 and TRBJ2-5; tentative D call: TRBD1 (5 bases). The V end lost 1 base, the J end lost 0 bases, and 12 bases lay between the germline ends. Germline-derived CDR1 and CDR2 are KGHSH and LQKENI. The CDR3 is 16 residues long.

The chain has TRBV7-3 and TRBJ2-2; TRBD2 agrees at 10 bases. The junction had 5 bases not matched to a gene; V was cut back by 5 bases and J by 8 bases. CDR1 is SGHTA, CDR2 FQGTGA, per germline. The CDR3 loop spans 14 amino acids. The CDR3 loop reads CASSLLAGSGELFF. The CDR3 nucleotides read TGTGCCAGCAGCCTACTAGCGGGGAGTGGGGAGCTGTTTTTT.

The rearrangement joins TRBV5-6 to TRBJ2-1; TRBD1 or TRBD2 may be the D gene (6 bases each). V was cut by 0 bases and J by 11 bases, with 15 bases left in between. This CDR3 is built from 14 residues. The germline V gene encodes CDR1 SGHDT and CDR2 YYEEEE. The CDR3 nucleotides read TGTGCCAGCAGCTTGGCGGGGGCGACTAACCAGCAGTTCTTC. It specifies CASSLAGATNQQFF.

The V gene is TRBV6-6, the J gene TRBJ1-4, with TRBD1 as a possible D gene (5 bases). The CDR3 has 14 residues. V was shortened by 6 bases and J by 5 bases, with 13 bases between the two germline ends. Germline V gene sequence: CDR1 MNHNY, CDR2 SVGAGI (reference sequence). The CDR3: CASRSPAGNEKLFF. Here the CDR3 DNA reads TGTGCCAGCAGATCCCCGGCAGGGAATGAAAAACTGTTTTTT.

This chain uses TRBV28 with TRBJ2-3; 7 nucleotides align to TRBD2. This CDR3 comprises 15 residues. From germline, CDR1 is MDHEN and CDR2 SYDVKM. The junction had 4 bases not matched to a gene; V was cut back by 4 bases and J by 0 bases. The CDR3: CASSWERGSTDTQYF. The CDR3 DNA is TGTGCCAGCAGTTGGGAGCGGGGAAGCACAGATACGCAGTATTTT.

For the CDR3, the DNA is TGTGCCAGCAGCTTTGGACAGGGGATGTATGGCTACACCTTC. Protein: CASSFGQGMYGYTF. The rearrangement uses TRBV7-2 and TRBJ1-2; 9 bases are shared with TRBD1. CDR1 is SGHTA and CDR2 is FQGNSA in the germline V gene. Unmatched junction bases numbered 4, after V lost 3 bases and J lost 5 bases. CDR3 length: 14 amino acids. Drawing the rest from reference TRBV7-2 and TRBJ1-2, the complete variable domain is GAGVSQSPSNKVTEKGKDVELRCDPISGHTALYWYRQSLGQGLEFLIYFQGNSAPDKSGLPSDRFSAERTGGSVSTLTIQRTQQEDSAVYLCASSFGQGMYGYTFGSGTRLTVV.

This clone came up a few times. The chain joins TRBV21-1 to TRBJ2-7; the listed D gene, TRBD1, was not tested against the DNA. TRBV21-1 is assigned pseudogene status. The CDR3 length is 15 residues. For the CDR3, the DNA is TGTGCCAGCAGCAAAGGGATTAGGCAGGTCTTCGAGCAGTACTTC. Its translation is CASSKGIRQVFEQYF.

This clone showed up just a few times. V is TRBV9 and J is TRBJ1-2; D remains unclear. Between the trimmed V and J ends, which lost 4 bases and 0 bases, there was a span of 16 bases. The length of the CDR3 is 16 residues. Per germline, CDR1 SGDLS and CDR2 YYNGEE. As DNA, the CDR3 is TGTGCCAGCAGCTCGCGAATCAAGGGATCTAACTATGGCTACACCTTC. It translates to CASSSRIKGSNYGYTF.

The CDR3 protein is CASSRDWAGTQYF. CDR3 nucleotide sequence: TGTGCCAGCAGCCGGGACTGGGCAGGTACGCAGTATTTT. The chain uses TRBV7-7 and TRBJ2-3; the D gene is possibly TRBD2 (6 bases). Germline V gene data show CDR1 as SSHAT and CDR2 as FNYEAQ (reference sequence). V lost 5 bases, J lost 8 bases, and 14 bases lay in between. The CDR3 contains 13 residues.

The chain recombines TRBV7-9 with TRBJ1-1; D not certain. V shed 4 bases and J shed 0 bases, with 6 bases lying between them. CDR1 and CDR2 (germline): SEHNR, FQNEAQ (reference sequence). The CDR3 sequence is 13 residues long. The CDR3 DNA reads as TGTGCCAGCAGCTCCCCACTGAACACTGAAGCTTTCTTT. It is translated as CASSSPLNTEAFF.

This chain joins TRBV5-1 and TRBJ2-2; D is undetermined. CDR1 is SGHRS, CDR2 YFSETQ, per germline. The CDR3 has 14 amino acids. V was trimmed by 6 bases and J by 0 bases, leaving 9 bases between them. CDR3 loop: CASKASSNTGELFF. For the CDR3, the DNA is TGCGCCAGCAAAGCCTCGTCGAACACCGGGGAGCTGTTTTTT.

The J gene is TRBJ1-2, the V gene TRBV5-1, with 7 bases matching TRBD1. The CDR3 spans 15 residues. V was pared by 0 bases and J by 2 bases, with 4 bases of the junction left unmatched. Germline assignment: CDR1 SGHRS and CDR2 YFSETQ. The CDR3 loop is CASSLGQGGNYGYTF. The CDR3 DNA is TGCGCCAGCAGCTTGGGCCAGGGGGGGAACTATGGCTACACCTTC. The variable domain in full, completed from reference TRBV5-1 and TRBJ1-2, reads KAGVTQTPRYLIKTRGQQVTLSCSPISGHRSVSWYQQTPGQGLQFLFEYFSETQRNKGNFPGRFSGRQFSNSRSEMNVSTLELGDSALYLCASSLGQGGNYGYTFGSGTRLTVV.

The chain joins TRBV30 to TRBJ2-7, with unresolved D. Germline V gene lookup returns CDR1 GTSNPN and CDR2 SVGIG (reference sequence). This CDR3 is 12 amino acids long. The V and J ends lost 3 bases and 0 bases respectively, with 6 bases between them. The CDR3 sequence is CAWRQLSYEQYF. The CDR3 DNA sequence: TGTGCCTGGAGACAGCTCTCCTACGAGCAGTACTTC.